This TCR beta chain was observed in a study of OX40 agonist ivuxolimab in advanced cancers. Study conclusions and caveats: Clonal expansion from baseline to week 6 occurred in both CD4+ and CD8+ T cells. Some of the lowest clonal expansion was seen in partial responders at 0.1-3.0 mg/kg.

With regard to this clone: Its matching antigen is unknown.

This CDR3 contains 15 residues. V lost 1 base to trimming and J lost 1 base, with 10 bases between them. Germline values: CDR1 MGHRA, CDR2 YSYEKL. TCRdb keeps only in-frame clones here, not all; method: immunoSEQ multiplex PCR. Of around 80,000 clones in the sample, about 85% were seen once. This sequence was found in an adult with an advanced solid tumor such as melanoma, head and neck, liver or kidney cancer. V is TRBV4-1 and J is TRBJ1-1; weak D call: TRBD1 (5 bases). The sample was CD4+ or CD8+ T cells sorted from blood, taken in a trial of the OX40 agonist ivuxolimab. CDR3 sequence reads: CASSQGGPSNTEAFF. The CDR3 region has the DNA TGCGCCAGCAGCCAAGGGGGACCGTCGAACACTGAAGCTTTCTTT.